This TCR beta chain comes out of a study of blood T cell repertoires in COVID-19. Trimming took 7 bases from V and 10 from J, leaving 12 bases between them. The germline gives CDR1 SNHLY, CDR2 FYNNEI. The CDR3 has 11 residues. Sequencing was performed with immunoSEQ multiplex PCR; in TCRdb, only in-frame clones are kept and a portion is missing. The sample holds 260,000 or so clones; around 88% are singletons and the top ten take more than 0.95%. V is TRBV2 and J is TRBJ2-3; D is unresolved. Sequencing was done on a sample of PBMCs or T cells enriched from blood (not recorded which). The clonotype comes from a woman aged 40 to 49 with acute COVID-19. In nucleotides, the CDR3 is TGTGCCAGCATGGCGGAAACATCGCAGTATTTT. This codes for CASMAETSQYF.